The 2 T cell receptor beta chains given below trace back to one sample, sequenced in a study of shared clonotypes between healthy human individuals (TCRdb year 2020). Libraries came from the immunoSEQ multiplex PCR assay. TCRdb took over this immuneACCESS table, retaining in-frame rearrangements with V and J assigned. Such tables are incomplete; in checked studies, under half of the missing clones stem from an unresolved V gene, and the remainder is unexplained. The sample records hundreds of thousands of clones, 73% of which are singletons. The ten largest clones represent around 1.8% of the sample. The specimen sequenced was memory CD4+ T cells sorted from blood. Reading the label with the study, this specimen's cell subset or site is: CD45RA-negative fraction. These TCRs come from a woman aged 30 to 39 in good health.

This clone was seen once. The genes are TRBV4-1 and TRBJ1-2; D is uncertain. Per the germline V gene, CDR1 is MGHRA and CDR2 is YSYEKL. The CDR3 has 15 amino acids. Trimming shortened V by 0 bases and J by 2 bases, and 10 bases separated the two germline ends. As DNA, the CDR3 is TGCGCCAGCAGCCAAGACGTCCGAGGGAACTATGGCTACACCTTC. Residues: CASSQDVRGNYGYTF.

This chain links TRBV27 with TRBJ1-5; 10 nucleotides line up with TRBD1. V gave up 7 bases and J gave up 3 bases; unmatched junction bases: 12. The CDR3 has 17 amino acids. Per germline, CDR1 MNHEY and CDR2 SMNVEV (reference sequence). This chain's CDR3 is CASMPVGTGEINQPQHF. CDR3 DNA: TGTGCCAGCATGCCAGTAGGGACAGGGGAGATCAATCAGCCCCAGCATTTT.